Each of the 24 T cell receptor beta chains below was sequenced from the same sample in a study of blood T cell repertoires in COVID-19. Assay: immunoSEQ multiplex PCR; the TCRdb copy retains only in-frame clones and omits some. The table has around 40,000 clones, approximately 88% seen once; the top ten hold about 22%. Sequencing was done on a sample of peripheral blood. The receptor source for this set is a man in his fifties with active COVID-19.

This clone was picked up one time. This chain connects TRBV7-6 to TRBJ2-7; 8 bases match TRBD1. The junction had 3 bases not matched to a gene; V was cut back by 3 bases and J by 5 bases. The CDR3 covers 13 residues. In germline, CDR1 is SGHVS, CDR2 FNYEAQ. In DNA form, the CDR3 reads TGTGCCAGCAGCTTGACAGGGGTCGACGAGCAGTACTTC. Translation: CASSLTGVDEQYF.

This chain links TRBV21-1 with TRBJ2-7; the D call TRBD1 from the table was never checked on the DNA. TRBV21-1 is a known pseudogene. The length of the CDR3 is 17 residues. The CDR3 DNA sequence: TGTGCCAGCAGCAAAGCGTGGAGCGGACAGGTAAATGGCGAGCAGTACTTC. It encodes CASSKAWSGQVNGEQYF.

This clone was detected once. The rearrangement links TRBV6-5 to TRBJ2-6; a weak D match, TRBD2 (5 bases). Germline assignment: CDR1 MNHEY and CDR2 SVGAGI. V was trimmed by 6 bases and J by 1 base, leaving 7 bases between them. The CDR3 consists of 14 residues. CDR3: CASREASGANVLTF. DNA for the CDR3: TGTGCCAGCAGGGAGGCATCTGGGGCCAACGTCCTGACTTTC.

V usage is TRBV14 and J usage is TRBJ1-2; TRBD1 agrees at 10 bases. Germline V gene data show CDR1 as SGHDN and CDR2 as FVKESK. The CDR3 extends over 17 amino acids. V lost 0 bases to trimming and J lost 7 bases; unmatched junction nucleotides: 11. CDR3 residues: CASSQELRDRGIGGYTF. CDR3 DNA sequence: TGTGCCAGCAGCCAAGAACTAAGGGACAGGGGAATAGGTGGCTACACCTTC.

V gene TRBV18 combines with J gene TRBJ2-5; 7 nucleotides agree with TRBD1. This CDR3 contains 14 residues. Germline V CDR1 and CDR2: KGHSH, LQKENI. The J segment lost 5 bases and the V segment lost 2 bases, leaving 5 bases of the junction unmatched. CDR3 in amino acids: CASSPSLQGETQYF. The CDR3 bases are TGTGCCAGCTCACCATCGTTACAGGGGGAGACCCAGTACTTC. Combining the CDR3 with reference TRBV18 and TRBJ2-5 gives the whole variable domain NAGVMQNPRHLVRRRGQEARLRCSPMKGHSHVYWYRQLPEEGLKFMVYLQKENIIDESGMPKERFSAEFPKEGPSILRIQQVVRGDSAAYFCASSPSLQGETQYFGPGTRLLVL.

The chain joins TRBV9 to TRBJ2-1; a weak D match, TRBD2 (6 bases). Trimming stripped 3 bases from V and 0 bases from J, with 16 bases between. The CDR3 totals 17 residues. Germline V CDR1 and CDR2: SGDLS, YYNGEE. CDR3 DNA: TGTGCCAGCAGCGCCCCACTTAGCGGCAGCTCCTACAATGAGCAGTTCTTC. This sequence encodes CASSAPLSGSSYNEQFF.

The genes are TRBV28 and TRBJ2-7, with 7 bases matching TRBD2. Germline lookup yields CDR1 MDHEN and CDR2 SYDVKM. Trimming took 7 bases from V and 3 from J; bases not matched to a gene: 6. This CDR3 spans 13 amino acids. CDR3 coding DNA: TGTGCCAGCAATCGGGGAGGGCTCTACGAGCAGTACTTC. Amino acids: CASNRGGLYEQYF.

The CDR3 spells CASSLGAGRGTGELFF. Written as DNA, the CDR3 is TGTGCCAGCAGCTTAGGAGCGGGAAGGGGTACCGGGGAGCTGTTTTTT. The chain is built from TRBV7-6 and TRBJ2-2; 7 nucleotides agree with TRBD2. The J segment lost 5 bases and the V segment lost 1 base, leaving 7 bases of the junction unmatched. Looked up from germline, CDR1 is SGHVS and CDR2 is FNYEAQ. The CDR3 consists of 16 residues.

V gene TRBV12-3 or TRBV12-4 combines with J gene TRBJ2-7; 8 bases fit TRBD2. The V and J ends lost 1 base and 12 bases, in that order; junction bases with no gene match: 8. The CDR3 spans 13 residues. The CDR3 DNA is TGTGCCAGCAGTTTAGGCCCAAGACTAGCGTCGTACTTC. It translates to CASSLGPRLASYF.

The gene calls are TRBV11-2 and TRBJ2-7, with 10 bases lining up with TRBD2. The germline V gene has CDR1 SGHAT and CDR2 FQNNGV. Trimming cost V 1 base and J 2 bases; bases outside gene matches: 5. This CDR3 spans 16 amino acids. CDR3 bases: TGTGCCAGCAGCTTAGTGACTAGCGGGTCTACCTACGAGCAGTACTTC. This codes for CASSLVTSGSTYEQYF.

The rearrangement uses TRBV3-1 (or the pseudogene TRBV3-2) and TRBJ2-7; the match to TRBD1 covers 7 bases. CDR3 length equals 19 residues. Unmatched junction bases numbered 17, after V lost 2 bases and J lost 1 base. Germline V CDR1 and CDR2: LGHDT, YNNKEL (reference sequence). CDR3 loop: CASSQNRPNGADRSYEQYF. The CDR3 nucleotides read TGTGCCAGCAGCCAAAACCGTCCGAACGGAGCGGACAGGTCCTACGAGCAGTACTTC.

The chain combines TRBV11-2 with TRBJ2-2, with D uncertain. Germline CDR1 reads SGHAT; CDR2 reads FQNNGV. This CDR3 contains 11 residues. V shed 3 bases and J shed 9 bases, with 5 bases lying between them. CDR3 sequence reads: CASSLGRELFF. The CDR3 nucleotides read TGTGCCAGCAGCTTGGGCCGGGAGCTGTTTTTT.

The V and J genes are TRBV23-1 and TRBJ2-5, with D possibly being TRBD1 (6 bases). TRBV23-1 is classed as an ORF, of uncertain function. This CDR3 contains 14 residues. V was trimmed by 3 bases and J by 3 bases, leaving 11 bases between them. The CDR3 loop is CASSQWQGKETQYF. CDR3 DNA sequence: TGCGCCAGCAGTCAGTGGCAGGGGAAAGAGACCCAGTACTTC.

The CDR3 coding sequence is TGCAGTGCTAGATGGGGCGCCGAGCAGTACTTC. It yields the protein CSARWGAEQYF. This rearrangement joins TRBV20-1 to TRBJ2-7, with D tentatively TRBD1 (5 bases). The CDR3 has 11 residues. Germline loops: CDR1 DFQATT, CDR2 SNEGSKA (reference sequence). V lost 2 bases, J lost 6 bases, and 8 bases lay in between.

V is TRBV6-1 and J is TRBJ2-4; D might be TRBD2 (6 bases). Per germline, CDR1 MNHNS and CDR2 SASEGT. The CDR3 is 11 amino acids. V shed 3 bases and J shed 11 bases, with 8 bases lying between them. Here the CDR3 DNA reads TGTGCCAGCAGTGACGGACTACTTCAGTACTTC. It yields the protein CASSDGLLQYF.

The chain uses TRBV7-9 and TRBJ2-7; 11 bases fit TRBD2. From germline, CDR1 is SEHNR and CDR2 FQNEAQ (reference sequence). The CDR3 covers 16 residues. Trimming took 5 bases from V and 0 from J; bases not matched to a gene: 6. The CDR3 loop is CASSPGTSGISYEQYF. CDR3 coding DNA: TGTGCCAGCAGCCCAGGGACTAGCGGAATCTCCTACGAGCAGTACTTC.

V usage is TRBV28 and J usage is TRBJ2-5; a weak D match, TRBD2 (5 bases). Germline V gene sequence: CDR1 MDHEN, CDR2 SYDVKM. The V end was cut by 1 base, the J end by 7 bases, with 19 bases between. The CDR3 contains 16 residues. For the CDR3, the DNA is TGTGCCAGCAGTTTATTAAGCGGTCACGCTGCGGGGACCCAGTACTTC. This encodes CASSLLSGHAAGTQYF.

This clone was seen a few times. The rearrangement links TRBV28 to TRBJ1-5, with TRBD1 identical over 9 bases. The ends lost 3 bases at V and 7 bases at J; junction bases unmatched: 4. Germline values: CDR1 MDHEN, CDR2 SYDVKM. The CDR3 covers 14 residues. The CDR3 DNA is TGTGCCAGCAGTTTTACAGGGGGCGGACAGCCCCAGCATTTT. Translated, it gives CASSFTGGGQPQHF.

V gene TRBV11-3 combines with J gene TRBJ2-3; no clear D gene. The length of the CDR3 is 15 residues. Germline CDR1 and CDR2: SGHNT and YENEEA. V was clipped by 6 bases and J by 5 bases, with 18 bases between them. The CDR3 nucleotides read TGTGCCAGCAGTCCCGACATCGTCAGGCTAGATACGCAGTATTTT. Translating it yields CASSPDIVRLDTQYF.

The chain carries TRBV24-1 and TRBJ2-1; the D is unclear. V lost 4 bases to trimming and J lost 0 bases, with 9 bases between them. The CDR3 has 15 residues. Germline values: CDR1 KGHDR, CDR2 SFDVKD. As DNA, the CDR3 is TGTGCCACCAGTGACCCAGCGAGCTCCTACAATGAGCAGTTCTTC. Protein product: CATSDPASSYNEQFF.

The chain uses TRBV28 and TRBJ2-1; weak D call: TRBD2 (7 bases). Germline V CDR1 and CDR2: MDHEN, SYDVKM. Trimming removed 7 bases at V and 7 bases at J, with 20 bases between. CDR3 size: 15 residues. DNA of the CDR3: TGTGCCAGCAATGGGGGGGCGGGAGCTGGGAATGAGCAGTTCTTC. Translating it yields CASNGGAGAGNEQFF.

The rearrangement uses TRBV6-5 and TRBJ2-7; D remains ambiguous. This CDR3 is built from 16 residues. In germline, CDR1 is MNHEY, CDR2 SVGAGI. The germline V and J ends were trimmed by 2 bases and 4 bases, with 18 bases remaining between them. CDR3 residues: CASSYLSPASRYEQYF. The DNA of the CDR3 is TGTGCCAGCAGTTACCTAAGCCCTGCCAGCAGGTACGAGCAGTACTTC.

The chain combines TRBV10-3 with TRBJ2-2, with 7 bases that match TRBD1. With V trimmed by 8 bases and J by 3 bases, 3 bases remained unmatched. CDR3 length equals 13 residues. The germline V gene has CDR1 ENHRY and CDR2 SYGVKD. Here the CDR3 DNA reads TGTGCCATCTCTCAGGGGGACACCGGGGAGCTGTTTTTT. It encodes CAISQGDTGELFF.

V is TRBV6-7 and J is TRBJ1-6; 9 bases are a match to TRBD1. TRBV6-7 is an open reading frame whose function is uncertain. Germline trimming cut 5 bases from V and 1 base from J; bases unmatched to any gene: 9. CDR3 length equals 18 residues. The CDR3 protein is CASSHNRDRESYNSPLHF. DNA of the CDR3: TGTGCCAGCAGTCATAACCGGGACAGGGAGTCCTATAATTCACCCCTCCACTTT.